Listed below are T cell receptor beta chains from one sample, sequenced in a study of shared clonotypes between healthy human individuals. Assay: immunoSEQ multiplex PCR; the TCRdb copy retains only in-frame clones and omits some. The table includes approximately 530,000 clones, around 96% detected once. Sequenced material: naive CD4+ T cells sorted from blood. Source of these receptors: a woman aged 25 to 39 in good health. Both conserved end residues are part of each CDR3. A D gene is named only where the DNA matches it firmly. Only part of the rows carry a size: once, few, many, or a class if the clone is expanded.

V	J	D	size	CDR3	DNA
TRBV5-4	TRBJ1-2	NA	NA	CASSLGIATNYGYTF	TGTGCCAGCAGCTTGGGTATAGCCACTAACTATGGCTACACCTTC
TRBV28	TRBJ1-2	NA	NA	CATLRDSPAGGYTF	TGTGCCACCCTGAGGGACTCACCAGCGGGTGGCTACACCTTC
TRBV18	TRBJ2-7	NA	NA	CASSPGSSYEQYF	TGTGCCAGCTCACCGGGATCCTCCTACGAGCAGTACTTC
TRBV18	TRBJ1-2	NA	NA	CASSPSWAVYGYTF	TGTGCCAGCTCACCGTCGTGGGCGGTCTATGGCTACACCTTC
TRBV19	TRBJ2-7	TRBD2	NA	CASSRTSGPYEQYF	TGTGCCAGTAGTAGGACTAGCGGGCCGTACGAGCAGTACTTC
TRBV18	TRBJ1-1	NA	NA	CASSINRNTEAFF	TGTGCCAGCTCAATTAACAGGAACACTGAAGCTTTCTTT
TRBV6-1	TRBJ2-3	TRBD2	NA	CASIRTSGSTDTQYF	TGTGCCAGCATTCGGACTAGCGGTAGCACAGATACGCAGTATTTT
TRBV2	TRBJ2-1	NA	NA	CASRSRETYNEQFF	TGTGCCAGCAGATCGAGGGAGACCTACAATGAGCAGTTCTTC
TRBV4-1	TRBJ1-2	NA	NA	CASSQENFEVGQPPGYTF	TGCGCCAGCAGCCAAGAAAACTTTGAAGTTGGCCAACCCCCCGGATACACCTTC
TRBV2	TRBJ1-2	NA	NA	CASTIGGGGYTF	TGTGCCAGCACCATCGGTGGGGGCGGCTACACCTTC
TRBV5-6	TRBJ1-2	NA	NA	CASSLGLDIYGYTF	TGTGCCAGCAGCTTGGGTTTGGACATCTATGGCTACACCTTC
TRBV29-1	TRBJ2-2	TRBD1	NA	CSVSGTGATGELFF	TGCAGCGTTTCCGGGACAGGGGCCACCGGGGAGCTGTTTTTT
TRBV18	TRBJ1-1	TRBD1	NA	CASSPGSGGLTEAFF	TGTGCCAGCTCACCCGGATCAGGGGGGCTCACTGAAGCTTTCTTT
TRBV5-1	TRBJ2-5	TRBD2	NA	CASSPRLAGVETQYF	TGCGCCAGCAGTCCCAGACTAGCGGGAGTGGAGACCCAGTACTTC
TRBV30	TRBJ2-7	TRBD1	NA	CAWSTGVSVYEQYF	TGTGCCTGGTCGACAGGGGTGTCGGTCTACGAGCAGTACTTC
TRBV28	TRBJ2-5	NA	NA	CASRWTGGETQYF	TGTGCCAGCAGATGGACAGGAGGGGAGACCCAGTACTTC
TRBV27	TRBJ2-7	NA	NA	CASSLYGREQYF	TGTGCCAGCAGTTTATATGGGCGCGAGCAGTACTTC
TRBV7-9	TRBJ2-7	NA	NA	CASSSGGGPGEQYF	TGTGCCAGCAGTTCAGGAGGGGGGCCGGGTGAGCAGTACTTC
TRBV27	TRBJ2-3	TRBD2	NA	CASRSRELNTQYF	TGTGCCTCACGGTCGCGGGAGCTGAATACGCAGTATTTT
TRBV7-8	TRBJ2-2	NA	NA	CASSLGVFGTLNTGELFF	TGTGCCAGCAGCTTAGGGGTCTTCGGGACTCTGAACACCGGGGAGCTGTTTTTT
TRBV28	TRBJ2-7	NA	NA	CASSLESSYEQYF	TGTGCCAGCAGTTTAGAGAGCTCCTACGAGCAGTACTTC
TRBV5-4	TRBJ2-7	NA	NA	CASSFRAAHEQYF	TGTGCCAGCAGCTTCCGCGCGGCGCACGAGCAGTACTTC
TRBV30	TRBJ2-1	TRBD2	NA	CAWRVAGGGDEQFF	TGTGCCTGGAGAGTAGCGGGAGGGGGGGATGAGCAGTTCTTC
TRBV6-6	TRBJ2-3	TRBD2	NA	CASRGAGTSGPDTQYF	TGTGCCAGCAGGGGGGCCGGGACTAGTGGTCCAGATACGCAGTATTTT
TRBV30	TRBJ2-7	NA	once	CAWSHFPDSYEQYF	TGTGCCTGGAGCCATTTCCCAGACTCCTACGAGCAGTACTTC
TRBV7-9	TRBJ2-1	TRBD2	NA	CASSLVFARRREGDNEQFF	TGTGCCAGCAGCTTAGTTTTTGCGCGACGACGGGAGGGCGACAATGAGCAGTTCTTC
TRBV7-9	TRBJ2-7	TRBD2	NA	CASSLDASAGDEQYF	TGTGCCAGCAGCTTAGATGCCTCGGCGGGAGACGAGCAGTACTTC